This entry is about one T cell receptor beta chain. The V and J ends lost 4 bases and 0 bases respectively, with 11 bases between them. The CDR3 consists of 15 residues. Germline V lookup: CDR1 SGDLS, CDR2 YYNGEE. The source of the sample is a study of T cells in Graves' hyperthyroidism and ophthalmopathy. Amplification of TCR beta CDR3 regions was performed using RNA transcripts as template. HTBI primers drove first-round RT-PCR of the TCR CDR3. TCRdb re-derived calls from the multiplex PCR reads in MiXCR, one entry per CDR3 protein. This table has roughly 500,000 distinct CDR3 sequences, just over 45% appearing once.

The sequenced sample was peripheral blood or thyroid tissue (not recorded which). The clonotype was recovered from an adult woman with Graves' disease, either hyperthyroidism or ophthalmopathy (not recorded which). V gene TRBV9 combines with J gene TRBJ1-3; D may be TRBD1 (5 bases). The CDR3 protein is CASSIGALSGNTIYF. The CDR3 bases are TGTGCCAGCAGCATAGGGGCGCTCTCTGGAAACACCATATATTTT.